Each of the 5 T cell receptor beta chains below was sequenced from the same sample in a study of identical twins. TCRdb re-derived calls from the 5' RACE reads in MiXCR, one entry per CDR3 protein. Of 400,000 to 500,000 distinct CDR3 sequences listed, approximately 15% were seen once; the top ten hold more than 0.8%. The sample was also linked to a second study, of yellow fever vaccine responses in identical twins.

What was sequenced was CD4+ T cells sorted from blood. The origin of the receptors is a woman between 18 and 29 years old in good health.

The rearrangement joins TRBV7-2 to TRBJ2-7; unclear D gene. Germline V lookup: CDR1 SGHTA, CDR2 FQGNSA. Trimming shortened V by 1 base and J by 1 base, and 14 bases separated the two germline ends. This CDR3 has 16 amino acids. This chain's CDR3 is CASSLVARQASYEQYF. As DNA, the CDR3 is TGTGCCAGCAGCTTAGTGGCGAGGCAGGCTTCCTACGAGCAGTACTTC.

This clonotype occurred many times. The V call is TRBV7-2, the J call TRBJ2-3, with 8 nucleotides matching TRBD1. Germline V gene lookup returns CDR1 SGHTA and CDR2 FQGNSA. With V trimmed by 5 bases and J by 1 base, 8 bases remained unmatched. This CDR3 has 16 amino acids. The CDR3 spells CASSPVDREGTDTQYF. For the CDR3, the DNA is TGTGCCAGCAGCCCTGTGGACAGGGAGGGCACAGATACGCAGTATTTT.

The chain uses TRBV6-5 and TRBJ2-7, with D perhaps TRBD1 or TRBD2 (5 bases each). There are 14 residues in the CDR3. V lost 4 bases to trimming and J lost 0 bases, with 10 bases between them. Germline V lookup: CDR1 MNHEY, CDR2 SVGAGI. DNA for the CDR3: TGTGCCAGCAGTTGGGACGGAGACTCCTACGAGCAGTACTTC. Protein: CASSWDGDSYEQYF.

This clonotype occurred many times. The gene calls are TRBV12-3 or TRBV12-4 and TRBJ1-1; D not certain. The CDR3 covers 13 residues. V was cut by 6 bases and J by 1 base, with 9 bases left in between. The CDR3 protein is CASSNSGNTEAFF. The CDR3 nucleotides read TGTGCCAGCAGCAATAGTGGGAACACTGAAGCTTTCTTT.

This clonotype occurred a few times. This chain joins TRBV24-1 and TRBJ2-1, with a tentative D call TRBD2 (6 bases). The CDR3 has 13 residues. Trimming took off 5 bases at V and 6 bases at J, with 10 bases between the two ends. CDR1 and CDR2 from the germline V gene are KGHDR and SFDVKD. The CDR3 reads CATSGGIANEQFF. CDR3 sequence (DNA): TGTGCCACCAGTGGCGGGATCGCCAATGAGCAGTTCTTC.